Shown below are 18 T cell receptor beta chains from a single sample sequenced in a study of blood T cells in healthy people across ages. A sample-barcoded 5' primer and a J-beta primer mix were used in a second PCR of roughly 7 to 11 cycles. MiXCR, run by TCRdb on the 5' RACE reads, gives a single entry per CDR3 protein. The table includes approximately 960,000 distinct CDR3 sequences, about 27% detected once. These data also featured in a second study, about T cells of mothers and their children.

Sequenced material: blood. Receptor source: a woman aged 40 to 50 in good health.

The chain links TRBV4-1 to TRBJ1-2, with D perhaps matching TRBD1 (6 bases). CDR1 is MGHRA, CDR2 YSYEKL, per germline. V shed 3 bases and J shed 2 bases, with 16 bases lying between them. CDR3 length: 16 amino acids. CDR3 amino acids: CASSHLQGPINYGYTF. The DNA of the CDR3 is TGCGCCAGCAGCCATCTCCAGGGGCCCATAAACTATGGCTACACCTTC.

This clonotype was counted only a few times. V gene TRBV28 combines with J gene TRBJ1-5; D perhaps matches TRBD1 (6 bases). This CDR3 region has 16 residues. Trimming cost V 7 bases and J 3 bases, with 19 bases left between them. CDR1 and CDR2 from the germline V gene are MDHEN and SYDVKM. The CDR3 DNA reads as TGTGCCAGCACAGAGCTTTCTGGACAGTTCAATCAGCCCCAGCATTTT. Protein product: CASTELSGQFNQPQHF. Using reference TRBV28 and TRBJ1-5 for the parts outside the CDR3, the full variable domain is DVKVTQSSRYLVKRTGEKVFLECVQDMDHENMFWYRQDPGLGLRLIYFSYDVKMKEKGDIPEGYSVSREKKERFSLILESASTNQTSMYLCASTELSGQFNQPQHFGDGTRLSIL.

This clonotype was found many times. The J gene is TRBJ1-6, the V gene TRBV12-3 or TRBV12-4, with no clear D. The CDR3 is made up of 15 amino acids. V lost 3 bases and J lost 7, with 13 bases in between. The CDR3 DNA reads TGTGCCAGCAGTTTGGGGTCGGCCCCCAATTCACCCCTCCACTTT. Amino acids: CASSLGSAPNSPLHF.

The chain joins TRBV28 to TRBJ1-2; possibly TRBD1 for D (6 bases). Germline values: CDR1 MDHEN, CDR2 SYDVKM. The CDR3 extends over 17 amino acids. V was shortened by 5 bases and J by 4 bases, with 23 bases between the two germline ends. The CDR3 DNA follows: TGTGCCAGCAGTCCTCGTGCAGGGGTCTCAACTGCCTATGGCTACACCTTC. Residues: CASSPRAGVSTAYGYTF.

This clonotype was recorded only once. Given a much more abundant clone one base away, this may be a read error. The V call is TRBV7-6, the J call TRBJ2-7; no reliable D call. The length of the CDR3 is 14 residues. CDR1 is SGHVS, CDR2 FNYEAQ, per germline. The DNA of the CDR3 is TGTGCCAGCAGCTTAGGTCCGGTAACCTACAAGCAGTACTTC. This encodes CASSLGPVTYKQYF.

This chain uses TRBV27 with TRBJ2-1; 14 bases are a match to TRBD2. Germline CDR1 is MNHEY and CDR2 is SMNVEV (reference sequence). J lost 6 bases, V lost 8 bases, and 0 bases had no gene match. The CDR3 contains 13 residues. In DNA form, the CDR3 reads TGTGCCAGCGGGACTAGCGGGGGCAATGAGCAGTTCTTC. Translating gives CASGTSGGNEQFF.

This clonotype has at least ten counts. The rearrangement links TRBV3-1 to TRBJ2-1, with D uncertain. The germline gives CDR1 LGHDT, CDR2 YNNKEL (reference sequence). Trimming cost V 1 base and J 10 bases, with 5 bases left between them. This CDR3 region has 11 residues. The DNA for the CDR3 is TGTGCCAGCAGCCAAGTGTACGAGCAGTTCTTC. This translates into CASSQVYEQFF.

In this sample, this clonotype turned up a few times. The V gene is TRBV7-9, the J gene TRBJ1-2; 7 bases agree with TRBD1. Germline CDR1 reads SEHNR; CDR2 reads FQNEAQ (reference sequence). The CDR3 loop spans 17 amino acids. The V segment lost 2 bases and the J segment 4 bases; nucleotides outside the gene matches: 13. CDR3: CASSLLTVAAGGYGYTF. CDR3 in DNA: TGTGCCAGCAGCTTATTAACTGTCGCGGCAGGGGGCTATGGCTACACCTTC.

This chain connects TRBV7-9 to TRBJ1-5; no definite D call. Trimming took off 4 bases at V and 3 bases at J, with 13 bases between the two ends. The CDR3 has 15 residues. Germline V gene lookup returns CDR1 SEHNR and CDR2 FQNEAQ (reference sequence). As DNA, the CDR3 is TGTGCCAGCAGCTCAAATGACGGCTTCAATCAGCCCCAGCATTTT. It translates to CASSSNDGFNQPQHF. The whole variable domain, remainder taken from reference TRBV7-9 and TRBJ1-5, is DTGVSQNPRHKITKRGQNVTFRCDPISEHNRLYWYRQTLGQGPEFLTYFQNEAQLEKSRLLSDRFSAERPKGSFSTLEIQRTEQGDSAMYLCASSSNDGFNQPQHFGDGTRLSIL.

V and J are TRBV28 and TRBJ1-1; D not resolved. This CDR3 comprises 14 residues. Germline values: CDR1 MDHEN, CDR2 SYDVKM. With 4 bases removed from V and 8 bases from J, the gap between germline ends came to 17 bases. The CDR3 reads CASSSPRRRSEAFF. Here the CDR3 DNA reads TGTGCCAGCAGTTCCCCTCGCAGGAGGTCAGAAGCTTTCTTT. The full variable domain, completed using reference TRBV28 and TRBJ1-1, is DVKVTQSSRYLVKRTGEKVFLECVQDMDHENMFWYRQDPGLGLRLIYFSYDVKMKEKGDIPEGYSVSREKKERFSLILESASTNQTSMYLCASSSPRRRSEAFFGQGTRLTVV.

The chain is built from TRBV6-5 and TRBJ1-3, with 8 bases that match TRBD1. Trimming cost V 3 bases and J 5 bases; bases outside gene matches: 12. This CDR3 region has 17 residues. Germline values: CDR1 MNHEY, CDR2 SVGAGI. CDR3 sequence: CASSYRATGDRRNTIYF. For the CDR3, the DNA is TGTGCCAGCAGTTATCGAGCGACAGGGGATAGAAGAAACACCATATATTTT.

This clonotype was detected many times. V is TRBV28 and J is TRBJ2-7; no reliable D call. Looked up from germline, CDR1 is MDHEN and CDR2 is SYDVKM. V dropped 4 bases and J dropped 3 bases, with 7 bases sitting between them. This CDR3 has 12 amino acids. CDR3 coding DNA: TGTGCCAGCAGTTCCACATACTACGAGCAGTACTTC. Translated, it gives CASSSTYYEQYF. The entire variable domain, with the rest obtained from reference TRBV28 and TRBJ2-7, is as follows: DVKVTQSSRYLVKRTGEKVFLECVQDMDHENMFWYRQDPGLGLRLIYFSYDVKMKEKGDIPEGYSVSREKKERFSLILESASTNQTSMYLCASSSTYYEQYFGPGTRLTVT.

The V gene is TRBV12-3 or TRBV12-4, the J gene TRBJ1-5; 7 bases match TRBD1. V trimming: 2 bases; J trimming: 5 bases; junction bases outside the gene matches: 6. There are 15 residues in the CDR3. CDR3 sequence: CASSLRDRWDQPQHF. Here the CDR3 DNA reads TGTGCCAGCAGTTTAAGGGACAGATGGGATCAGCCCCAGCATTTT.

This clonotype was seen a handful of times. The rearrangement uses TRBV10-3 and TRBJ2-7, with 13 bases aligning to TRBD2. CDR3 length: 14 amino acids. Germline V gives CDR1 ENHRY, CDR2 SYGVKD. With V trimmed by 6 bases and J by 1 base, 0 bases remained unmatched. The CDR3: CAIRGLAGSYEQYF. In DNA form, the CDR3 reads TGTGCCATCAGGGGACTAGCGGGGTCCTACGAGCAGTACTTC.

This clonotype appeared a few times. The rearrangement links TRBV24-1 to TRBJ2-3; tentatively, D is TRBD1 (5 bases). Between the trimmed V and J ends, which lost 5 bases and 7 bases, there was a span of 9 bases. The CDR3 contains 12 residues. Looked up from germline, CDR1 is KGHDR and CDR2 is SFDVKD. The chain's CDR3 is CATSVTGNTQYF. The CDR3 DNA is TGTGCCACCAGTGTTACAGGAAATACGCAGTATTTT.

This clonotype was recorded once. The chain links TRBV6-1 to TRBJ2-1; 10 bases are shared with TRBD1. J gave up 0 bases and V 7 bases, and 6 bases lay outside the gene matches. The germline CDR1 and CDR2 sequences are MNHNS and SASEGT. The CDR3 contains 16 residues. The DNA for the CDR3 is TGTGCCAGCAACCATCGACAGGGGGCCTCCTACAATGAGCAGTTCTTC. Translating gives CASNHRQGASYNEQFF.

This chain joins TRBV28 and TRBJ1-6; 7 bases are a match to TRBD1. With V trimmed by 1 base and J by 9 bases, 9 bases remained unmatched. CDR1 and CDR2 from the germline V gene are MDHEN and SYDVKM. This CDR3 is built from 16 residues. The CDR3, as DNA: TGTGCCAGCAGTTTATTGGTGACAGGGAGGGGTTCACCCCTCCACTTT. Protein: CASSLLVTGRGSPLHF.

This clonotype has a handful of counts. The genes are TRBV20-1 and TRBJ2-5; tentative D call: TRBD2 (6 bases). V lost 6 bases and J 3 bases, leaving 29 bases between the germline ends. Looked up from germline, CDR1 is DFQATT and CDR2 is SNEGSKA (reference sequence). The CDR3 runs 18 residues. The CDR3 sequence is CSARGPPRALEKKETQYF. In nucleotides, the CDR3 is TGCAGTGCGCGGGGTCCACCGAGGGCCCTAGAGAAAAAAGAGACCCAGTACTTC.